These 10 T cell receptor beta chains were all obtained from the same sample, sequenced in a study of shared clonotypes between healthy human individuals (TCRdb year 2020). The library was obtained by the immunoSEQ multiplex PCR assay. TCRdb took this table from immuneACCESS and kept in-frame rearrangements with V and J called. Such tables lack part of the clones; where checked against another copy, unresolved V genes explain under half of the gap, and the rest is unexplained. The sample records millions of clones, about 95% of which are singletons. Together, the top ten hold about 1.1% of the sample. CD8 naive samples were obtained by positive selection for CCR7 among CD45RO-negative cells, yielding a CD45RA+CCR7+ population from which TemRA cells were excluded. The specimen was naive CD8+ T cells sorted from blood. According to the study, the label for this sample's cell subset or site signals: CD45RA+CCR7+. All receptors come from a young man in good health.

This chain connects TRBV25-1 to TRBJ2-5, with D tentatively TRBD2 (7 bases). CDR3 length: 13 amino acids. Trimming shortened V by 5 bases and J by 4 bases, and 11 bases separated the two germline ends. The germline V gene encodes CDR1 MGHDK and CDR2 SYGVNS. The CDR3 nucleotides are TGTGCCAGCAGTTTAAGGGGGGGAGAGACCCAGTACTTC. This translates into CASSLRGGETQYF.

The rearrangement joins TRBV27 to TRBJ1-1; 8 bases fit TRBD1. This CDR3 comprises 15 residues. After removal of 5 bases from V and 2 bases from J, the junction contained 7 bases not matched to a gene. Per germline, CDR1 MNHEY and CDR2 SMNVEV (reference sequence). The CDR3 DNA is TGTGCCAGCAGTCCCATGACAGGGGTAAACACTGAAGCTTTCTTT. As protein: CASSPMTGVNTEAFF.

The chain links TRBV27 to TRBJ2-2, with 10 bases lining up with TRBD1. J lost 1 base, V lost 5 bases, and 13 bases had no gene match. CDR3 size: 19 residues. Germline CDR1 MNHEY, CDR2 SMNVEV (reference sequence). In DNA form, the CDR3 reads TGTGCCAGCAGTCTACGGCCGTGGGACAGGGGCCTGAACACCGGGGAGCTGTTTTTT. As protein: CASSLRPWDRGLNTGELFF.

The chain links TRBV5-6 to TRBJ1-3, with D unclear. Germline V gives CDR1 SGHDT, CDR2 YYEEEE. Trimming took 4 bases from V and 3 from J, leaving 11 bases between them. The CDR3 is 14 amino acids. The CDR3 spells CASSPSGVGNTIYF. As DNA, the CDR3 is TGTGCCAGCAGCCCCAGCGGGGTTGGAAACACCATATATTTT.

V usage is TRBV18 and J usage is TRBJ2-7; 8 bases align to TRBD1. CDR1 and CDR2 from the germline V gene are KGHSH and LQKENI. J gave up 0 bases and V 2 bases, and 6 bases lay outside the gene matches. The length of the CDR3 is 16 residues. The CDR3: CASSPTQGAFSYEQYF. In DNA form, the CDR3 reads TGTGCCAGCTCACCAACTCAGGGGGCATTCTCCTACGAGCAGTACTTC.

The gene calls are TRBV10-2 and TRBJ1-2; D is ambiguous. Germline V gene data show CDR1 as WSHSY and CDR2 as SAAADI. With 3 bases removed from V and 3 bases from J, the gap between germline ends came to 14 bases. This CDR3 is built from 15 residues. CDR3 nucleotide sequence: TGCGCCAGCAGTGAACCGGGGTTCGACTACTATGGCTACACCTTC. It translates to CASSEPGFDYYGYTF.

V and J are TRBV4-3 and TRBJ2-3; D unclear. The CDR3 is made up of 16 amino acids. Trimming shortened V by 0 bases and J by 3 bases, and 13 bases separated the two germline ends. CDR1 and CDR2 from the germline V gene are LGHNA and YSLEER. CDR3 in DNA: TGCGCCAGCAGCCAAGATGGCACTCTTGTTACAGATACGCAGTATTTT. Translation gives CASSQDGTLVTDTQYF.

The genes are TRBV5-1 and TRBJ1-1, with D possibly matching TRBD1 (5 bases). This CDR3 is 15 amino acids long. Trimming removed 5 bases from V and 1 base from J, with 15 bases in between. The germline V gene encodes CDR1 SGHRS and CDR2 YFSETQ. CDR3 in amino acids: CASRMGTQGNTEAFF. The DNA of the CDR3 is TGCGCCAGCAGAATGGGGACCCAGGGGAACACTGAAGCTTTCTTT.

This clone was seen a handful of times. This chain links TRBV6-1 with TRBJ2-7; 15 bases line up with TRBD2. The CDR3 sequence is 17 residues long. The J segment lost 0 bases and the V segment lost 4 bases, leaving 4 bases of the junction unmatched. Germline values: CDR1 MNHNS, CDR2 SASEGT. DNA for the CDR3: TGTGCCAGCAGTGGCGGACTAGCGGGAGGGAGCTCCTACGAGCAGTACTTC. It codes for CASSGGLAGGSSYEQYF.

The chain has TRBV27 and TRBJ1-6; D perhaps matches TRBD1 (6 bases). The CDR3 loop spans 14 amino acids. Looked up from germline, CDR1 is MNHEY and CDR2 is SMNVEV (reference sequence). V was pared by 5 bases and J by 5 bases, with 10 bases between. The CDR3 sequence is CASSTGFHNSPLHF. The CDR3 nucleotides read TGTGCCAGCAGTACAGGGTTTCATAATTCACCCCTCCACTTT.